This T cell receptor (beta chain) was sequenced for a study of blood T cell repertoires in COVID-19. Some clones are missing from TCRdb's copy, which holds only in-frame ones; the method was immunoSEQ multiplex PCR. Of roughly 500,000 clones detected, about nine tenths appear once; the ten largest clones hold approximately 8%. The TCR originated in a woman in her fifties or sixties who had recovered from COVID-19. The specimen was PBMCs or T cells enriched from blood (not recorded which).

The DNA of the CDR3 is TGTGCCAGCAGCAAAGCGGACAGGTTCAACTCTGGAAACACCATATATTTT. Amino acid sequence: CASSKADRFNSGNTIYF. The rearrangement uses TRBV21-1 and TRBJ1-3; TRBD1, the table's D call, lacks a check against the DNA. TRBV21-1 is listed as a pseudogene. This CDR3 has 17 amino acids.